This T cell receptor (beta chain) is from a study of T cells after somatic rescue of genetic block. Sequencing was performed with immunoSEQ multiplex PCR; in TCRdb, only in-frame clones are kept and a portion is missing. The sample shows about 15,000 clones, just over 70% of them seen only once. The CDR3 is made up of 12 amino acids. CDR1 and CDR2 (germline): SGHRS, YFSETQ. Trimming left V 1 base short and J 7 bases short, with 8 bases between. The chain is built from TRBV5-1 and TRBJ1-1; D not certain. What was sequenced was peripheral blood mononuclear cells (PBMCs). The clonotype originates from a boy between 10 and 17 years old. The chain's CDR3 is CASSLSGYEAFF. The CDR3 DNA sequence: TGCGCCAGCAGCTTGTCGGGGTATGAAGCTTTCTTT.